A selection of T cell receptor beta chains follows, all from one sample in a study of human CD8 memory T cell subsets. TCRdb re-called the 5' RACE reads; every CDR3 protein appears as one record, without DNA. Its listing shows about 10,000 distinct CDR3 sequences. Sample: CD8+ T cells from PBMCs. All receptors come from a human donor in good health. Each CDR3 is given with its conserved first and last residue. Clone size is not always given. Where it is, it says once, few, many or a class for expanded clones.

V gene	J gene	clone size	CDR3 protein
TRBV5-5	TRBJ1-1	.	CASSFGGATEAFF
TRBV5-8	TRBJ1-2	.	CASSEGRGYGYTF
TRBV7-9	TRBJ2-7	.	CASSVASDLSYEQYF
TRBV29-1	TRBJ1-1	medium-sized	CSVEVGSTEAFF
TRBV4-2	TRBJ2-2	.	CASSPITGAATGELFF
TRBV11-2	TRBJ2-3	.	CASSWSGYTDTQYF
TRBV6-5	TRBJ2-5	.	CASTNTVGRGETQYF
TRBV28	TRBJ2-7	.	CASTPGGVGEQYF
TRBV14	TRBJ2-3	.	CASSPGVRDTQYF
TRBV7-9	TRBJ2-2	.	CASSSHPGQNTGELFF
TRBV5-4	TRBJ1-1	.	CASSLEQGALNTEAFF
TRBV28	TRBJ2-5	medium-sized	CASGGGIQGRRATQYF
TRBV28	TRBJ2-3	.	CASSIPLSGTDTQYF
TRBV5-5	TRBJ2-1	.	CASSFRQANNEQFF
TRBV20-1	TRBJ1-4	.	CSASKVASGDNEKLFF
TRBV5-4	TRBJ1-2	.	CASSPDLGQLYGYTF
TRBV6-5	TRBJ2-5	.	CASSYQSGTQYF
TRBV9	TRBJ2-7	.	CASSTRDFYEQYF
TRBV4-3	TRBJ2-7	.	CASSQDAAASSYEQYF
TRBV4-3	TRBJ1-6	.	CASSQDKASSYNSPLHF
TRBV24-1	TRBJ2-1	.	CATSDLSSNEQFF
TRBV27	TRBJ2-2	.	CATLGWQGATGELFF
TRBV20-1	TRBJ2-7	.	CSARDSNAYEQYF
TRBV14	TRBJ2-1	.	CASRLTGGGRVHEQFF
TRBV4-1	TRBJ1-1	.	CASSQDPRGGVTEAFF
TRBV4-2	TRBJ2-3	.	CASSPPSGANTDTQYF
TRBV4-2	TRBJ2-7	.	CASSQEPLAGGTPYEQYF
TRBV6-1	TRBJ2-3	.	CASSEEGSSTDTQYF
TRBV4-1	TRBJ2-7	.	CASSQEPGAISYEQYF
TRBV13	TRBJ1-5	.	CASSSTGGPNQPQHF
TRBV30	TRBJ2-3	.	CAWSVLAGTDTQYF
TRBV7-9	TRBJ2-7	.	CASSPGTSGSKSYEQYF
TRBV7-3	TRBJ2-1	.	CASSPRDSSYNEQFF
TRBV7-2	TRBJ2-3	.	CASSLFGGPDTQYF
TRBV19	TRBJ1-1	.	CASSRTGGMNTEAFF
TRBV29-1	TRBJ2-3	.	CSVGFSEDTQYF
TRBV29-1	TRBJ1-2	medium-sized	CSVRREKSYTF
TRBV2	TRBJ1-2	.	CASSATPQVTGYTF
TRBV2	TRBJ2-3	.	CASKESTSTDTQYF
TRBV5-1	TRBJ2-7	.	CASSLEGDYEQYF
TRBV12-3/TRBV12-4	TRBJ1-5	medium-sized	CASSYVGSVQPQHF
TRBV12-3/TRBV12-4	TRBJ1-3	.	CASSAGGGGNTIYF
TRBV2	TRBJ2-5	.	CASSEAPSGLPETQYF
TRBV7-8	TRBJ2-3	.	CASSQTRTDTQYF
TRBV2	TRBJ2-1	.	CAPQGTGREQFF
TRBV7-9	TRBJ1-5	.	CASSLARGQPQHF
TRBV12-3/TRBV12-4	TRBJ1-1	.	CASSKTSTEAFF
TRBV28	TRBJ2-7	.	CASSSDMFLLEQYF
TRBV7-9	TRBJ1-1	medium-sized	CAPTRVNTEAFF
TRBV3-1	TRBJ1-1	.	CASSQVGSTEAFF
TRBV9	TRBJ1-5	.	CASSLQDSNQPQHF
TRBV5-1	TRBJ2-1	.	CASSLDRTPSYNEQFF
TRBV4-3	TRBJ1-1	.	CASSQEGLGTEAFF
TRBV29-1	TRBJ2-1	medium-sized	CSVEGQGADNEQFF
TRBV20-1	TRBJ2-5	.	CSARDLSAEETQYF